The clone carrying this TCR beta chain has a count of ten or more. What it binds is not known. Germline values: CDR1 GTSNPN, CDR2 SVGIG (reference sequence). This CDR3 contains 13 residues. V gave up 2 bases and J gave up 0 bases, with 7 bases separating them. This entry is derived from a study of T cells in Graves' hyperthyroidism and ophthalmopathy. From RNA transcripts, TCR beta CDR3 regions were amplified. HTBI primers were the set used in a first-round RT-PCR of the TCR CDR3. TCRdb analysed the multiplex PCR reads with MiXCR anew, one entry per CDR3 protein. The sample records 660,000 or so distinct CDR3 sequences, 20% being singletons. General study findings and limits: In validation, the model predicted ophthalmopathy. These predictions came a median around 5.9 months before onset.

This TCR derives from a man in his thirties or forties with Graves' ophthalmopathy. V usage is TRBV30 and J usage is TRBJ1-1, with D unresolved. The sequenced sample was blood. Written as DNA, the CDR3 is TGTGCCTGGAGTAGGCAAATGAACACTGAAGCTTTCTTT. Translated: CAWSRQMNTEAFF.